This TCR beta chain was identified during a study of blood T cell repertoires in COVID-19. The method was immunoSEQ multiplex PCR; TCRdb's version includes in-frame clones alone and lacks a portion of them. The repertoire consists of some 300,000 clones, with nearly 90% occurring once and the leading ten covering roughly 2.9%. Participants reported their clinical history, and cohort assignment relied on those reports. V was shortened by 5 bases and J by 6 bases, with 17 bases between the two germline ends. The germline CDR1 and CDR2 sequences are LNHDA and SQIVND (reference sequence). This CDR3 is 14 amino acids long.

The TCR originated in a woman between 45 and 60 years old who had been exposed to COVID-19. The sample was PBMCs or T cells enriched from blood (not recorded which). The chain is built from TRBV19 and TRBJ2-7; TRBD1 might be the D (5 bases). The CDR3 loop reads CASSSQGLKGEQYF. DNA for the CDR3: TGTGCCAGTAGTTCTCAGGGCTTAAAGGGCGAGCAGTACTTC.